This entry is about one T cell receptor beta chain. The antigen is not known. The beta constant-region primer was an equimolar mix of two oligonucleotides covering TRBC1 and TRBC2. Four rounds of PCR amplified the ligated cDNA using nested alpha and beta constant-region primers plus SP2. The cDNA 3' end received a ligated single-stranded oligonucleotide carrying the SP2 primer and a 12-nucleotide UMI. A single record per CDR3 protein comes from TCRdb applying MiXCR to the UMI-ligation and nested PCR reads. The table has 150,000 or so distinct CDR3 sequences, over 20% seen once. V dropped 3 bases and J dropped 2 bases, with 10 bases sitting between them. The germline V gene encodes CDR1 MNHEY and CDR2 SMNVEV (reference sequence). CDR3 length equals 14 residues. This record comes from a study of naive and memory T cell subsets. Overall study results and limits: In CD4 and CD8 cells, diversity dropped from naive through EMRA. Naive repertoires, especially CD8, held a few larger clonotypes, possibly memory cells re-expressing CD45RA. Over 95% of naive TCR sequences appeared only once after error correction, unlike memory subsets. Clonotypes here are unpaired alpha or beta chain sequences.

Specimen: naive CD4+ T cells from blood. The chain is built from TRBV27 and TRBJ1-2; D not resolved. The receptor was derived from a human donor in good health. In DNA form, the CDR3 reads TGTGCCAGCAGTTTCAACCAGAGAAACTATGGCTACACCTTC. Translation: CASSFNQRNYGYTF.